The 9 T cell receptor beta chains presented below share a single source sample, sequenced in a study of cytomegalovirus exposure and HLA in healthy donors. PCR used 60 Vbeta primers and 13 Jbeta primers. Assay used: immunoSEQ multiplex PCR; TCRdb lists only in-frame clones, some missing. In the table there are about 88,000 clones, 75% to 90% of which are singletons. Specimen: PBMCs. All receptors come from a man aged 18 to 29 in good health and CMV-seronegative.

The chain carries TRBV7-6 and TRBJ2-7; weak D call: TRBD2 (6 bases). The CDR3 is 12 amino acids. CDR1 and CDR2 (germline): SGHVS, FNYEAQ. V was cut by 8 bases and J by 3 bases, with 11 bases left in between. This chain's CDR3 is CASVGGNYEQYF. The CDR3 region has the DNA TGTGCCAGCGTCGGGGGTAACTACGAGCAGTACTTC.

The chain combines TRBV27 with TRBJ2-7, with a weak D call TRBD1 (7 bases). The length of the CDR3 is 16 residues. CDR1 and CDR2 (germline): MNHEY, SMNVEV (reference sequence). V lost 6 bases and J lost 4, with 22 bases in between. The CDR3 DNA reads TGTGCCAGCAGCGGGACTCAGGGGGACAAGCTGTACGAGCAGTACTTC. Translated: CASSGTQGDKLYEQYF.

The CDR3 here is CASSRGTGQPQHF. CDR3 nucleotides: TGTGCCAGCAGTAGGGGTACGGGTCAGCCCCAGCATTTT. The chain recombines TRBV2 with TRBJ1-5, with D possibly being TRBD1 (5 bases). The CDR3 has 13 residues. The V gene's germline CDR1 is SNHLY and CDR2 FYNNEI. Trimming stripped 5 bases from V and 6 bases from J, with 11 bases between. The full variable domain, rest sourced from reference TRBV2 and TRBJ1-5, is EPEVTQTPSHQVTQMGQEVILRCVPISNHLYFYWYRQILGQKVEFLVSFYNNEISEKSEIFDDQFSVERPDGSNFTLKIRSTKLEDSAMYFCASSRGTGQPQHFGDGTRLSIL.

The chain carries TRBV19 and TRBJ2-6, with D possibly TRBD1 on 7 matching bases. Trimming took 3 bases from V and 1 from J, leaving 16 bases between them. The CDR3 length is 18 residues. Germline CDR1 LNHDA, CDR2 SQIVND (reference sequence). The CDR3 sequence: CASSINQGGFSGANVLTF. The DNA of the CDR3 is TGTGCCAGTAGTATCAATCAGGGGGGTTTTTCTGGGGCCAACGTCCTGACTTTC.

The rearrangement joins TRBV28 to TRBJ1-5, with D maybe TRBD1 (6 bases). The CDR3 sequence is 15 residues long. Germline CDR1 is MDHEN and CDR2 is SYDVKM. The V gene lost 4 bases and the J gene lost 6 bases, with 16 bases spanning the gap. The CDR3 loop is CASSSLQGQGQPQHF. CDR3 DNA: TGTGCCAGCAGTTCCCTACAGGGCCAAGGTCAGCCCCAGCATTTT.

This chain uses TRBV4-1 with TRBJ2-5, with 7 bases matching TRBD1. TRBJ2-7 explains the end of the DNA better; the J call may be wrong. CDR1 and CDR2 (germline): MGHRA, YSYEKL. The CDR3 runs 15 residues. DNA of the CDR3: TGCGCCAGCAGCCGATTCGACAGGGAGTCCTACGAGCAGTACTTC. Amino acid sequence: CASSRFDRESYEQYF.

V is TRBV7-9 and J is TRBJ2-1, with 12 bases aligning to TRBD2. Germline trimming cut 2 bases from V and 9 bases from J; bases unmatched to any gene: 2. This CDR3 comprises 14 residues. Germline CDR1 reads SEHNR; CDR2 reads FQNEAQ (reference sequence). The CDR3 DNA reads TGTGCCAGCAGCTTACTAGCGGGAGGGCTTGAGCAGTTCTTC. The encoded protein is CASSLLAGGLEQFF.

V is TRBV27 and J is TRBJ2-1; perhaps TRBD2 as D (5 bases). This CDR3 comprises 19 residues. The V gene lost 2 bases and the J gene lost 10 bases, with 30 bases spanning the gap. Germline CDR1 is MNHEY and CDR2 is SMNVEV (reference sequence). CDR3 sequence: CASSLRRPIGSPPRGEQFF. The CDR3, as DNA: TGTGCCAGCAGTTTACGCAGGCCCATTGGCTCACCCCCACGAGGGGAGCAGTTCTTC.

This chain connects TRBV7-6 to TRBJ2-7; 7 nucleotides match TRBD1. J gave up 2 bases and V 5 bases, and 3 bases lay outside the gene matches. CDR1 and CDR2 (germline): SGHVS, FNYEAQ. The CDR3 runs 13 residues. CDR3 sequence (DNA): TGTGCCAGCAGCAGGGGACAGACCTACGAGCAGTACTTC. Its translation is CASSRGQTYEQYF.